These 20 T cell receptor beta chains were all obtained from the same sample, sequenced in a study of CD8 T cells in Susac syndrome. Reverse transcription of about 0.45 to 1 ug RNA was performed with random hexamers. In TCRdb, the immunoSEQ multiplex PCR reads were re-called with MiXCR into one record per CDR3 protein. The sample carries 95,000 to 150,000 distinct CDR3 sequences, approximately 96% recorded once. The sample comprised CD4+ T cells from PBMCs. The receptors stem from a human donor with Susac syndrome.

This chain's CDR3 is CASSVRGAIRGGYTF. The CDR3, as DNA: TGTGCCAGCAGTGTCCGCGGGGCGATCAGAGGCGGCTACACCTTC. The chain has TRBV7-2 and TRBJ1-2; D might be TRBD1 (5 bases). The CDR3 spans 15 residues. Germline V gene sequence: CDR1 SGHTA, CDR2 FQGNSA. V lost 6 bases and J lost 8, with 22 bases in between.

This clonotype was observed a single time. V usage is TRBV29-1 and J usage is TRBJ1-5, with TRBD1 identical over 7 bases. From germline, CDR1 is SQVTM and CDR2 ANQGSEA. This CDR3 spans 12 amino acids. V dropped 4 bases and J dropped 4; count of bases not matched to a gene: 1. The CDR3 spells CSVVTGNQPQHF. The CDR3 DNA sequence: TGCAGCGTTGTGACAGGGAATCAGCCCCAGCATTTT.

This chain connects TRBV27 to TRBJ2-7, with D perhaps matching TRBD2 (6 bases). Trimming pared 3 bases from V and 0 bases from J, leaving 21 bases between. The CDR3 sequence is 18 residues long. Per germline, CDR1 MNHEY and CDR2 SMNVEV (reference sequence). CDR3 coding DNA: TGTGCCAGCAGTTTTCGGGTTAGCGGAGTGGGGAGCTCCTACGAGCAGTACTTC. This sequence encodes CASSFRVSGVGSSYEQYF.

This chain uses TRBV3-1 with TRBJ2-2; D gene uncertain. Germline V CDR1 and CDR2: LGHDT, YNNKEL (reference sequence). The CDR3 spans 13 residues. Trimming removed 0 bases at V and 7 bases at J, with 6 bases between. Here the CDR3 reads CASSQDLRGELFF. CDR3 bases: TGTGCCAGCAGCCAAGATCTCCGCGGGGAGCTGTTTTTT.

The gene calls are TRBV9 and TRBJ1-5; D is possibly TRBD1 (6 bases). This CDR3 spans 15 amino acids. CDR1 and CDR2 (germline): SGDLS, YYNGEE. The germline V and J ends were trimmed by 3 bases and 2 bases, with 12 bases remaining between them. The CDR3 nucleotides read TGTGCCAGCAGCGCTGAGGAGGGGGGCAATCAGCCCCAGCATTTT. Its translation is CASSAEEGGNQPQHF.

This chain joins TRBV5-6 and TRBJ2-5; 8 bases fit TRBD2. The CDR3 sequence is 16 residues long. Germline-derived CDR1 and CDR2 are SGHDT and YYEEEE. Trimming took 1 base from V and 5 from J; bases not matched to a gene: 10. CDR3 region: CASSLPGGTSGETQYF. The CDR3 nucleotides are TGTGCCAGCAGCTTGCCCGGCGGGACTAGTGGGGAGACCCAGTACTTC.

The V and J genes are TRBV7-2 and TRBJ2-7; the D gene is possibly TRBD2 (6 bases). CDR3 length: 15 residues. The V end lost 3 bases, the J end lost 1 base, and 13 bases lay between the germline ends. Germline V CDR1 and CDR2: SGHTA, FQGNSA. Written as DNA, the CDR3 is TGTGCCAGCAGCTTTGGGGGAGGCGGGTCCTACGAGCAGTACTTC. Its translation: CASSFGGGGSYEQYF.

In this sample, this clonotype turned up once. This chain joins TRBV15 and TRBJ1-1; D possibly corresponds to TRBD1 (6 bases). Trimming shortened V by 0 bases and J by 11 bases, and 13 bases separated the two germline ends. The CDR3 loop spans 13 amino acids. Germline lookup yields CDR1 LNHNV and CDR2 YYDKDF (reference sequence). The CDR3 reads CATSRDQGGRAFF. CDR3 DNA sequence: TGTGCCACCAGCAGAGATCAAGGGGGACGGGCTTTCTTT.

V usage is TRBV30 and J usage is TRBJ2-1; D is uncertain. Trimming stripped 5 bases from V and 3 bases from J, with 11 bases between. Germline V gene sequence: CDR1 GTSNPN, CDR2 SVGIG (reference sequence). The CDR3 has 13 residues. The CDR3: CAWSKQSYNEQFF. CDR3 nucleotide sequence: TGTGCCTGGTCTAAACAGAGCTACAATGAGCAGTTCTTC. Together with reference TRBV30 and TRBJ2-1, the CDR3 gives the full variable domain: SQTIHQWPATLVQPVGSPLSLECTVEGTSNPNLYWYRQAAGRGLQLLFYSVGIGQISSEVPQNLSASRPQDRQFILSSKKLLLSDSGFYLCAWSKQSYNEQFFGPGTRLTVL.

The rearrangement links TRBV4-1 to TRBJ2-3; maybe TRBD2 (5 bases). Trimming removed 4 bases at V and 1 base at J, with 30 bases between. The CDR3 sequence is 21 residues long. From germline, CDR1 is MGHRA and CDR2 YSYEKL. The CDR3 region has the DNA TGCGCCAGCAGCCCCCGAAATGGCCGGGATCAACGTCTGGGTGGCACAGATACGCAGTATTTT. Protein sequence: CASSPRNGRDQRLGGTDTQYF.

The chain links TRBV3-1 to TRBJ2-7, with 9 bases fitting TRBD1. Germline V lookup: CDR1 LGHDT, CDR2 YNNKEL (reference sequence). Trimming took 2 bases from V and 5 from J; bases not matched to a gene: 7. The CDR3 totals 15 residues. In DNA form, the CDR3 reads TGTGCCAGCAGCCAACACCGGGACAGGGCCCACGAGCAGTACTTC. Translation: CASSQHRDRAHEQYF.

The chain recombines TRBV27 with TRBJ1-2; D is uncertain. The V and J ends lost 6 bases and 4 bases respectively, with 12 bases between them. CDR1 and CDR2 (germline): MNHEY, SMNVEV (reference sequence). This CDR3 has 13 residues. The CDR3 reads CASSPQFGYGYTF. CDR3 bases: TGTGCCAGCAGCCCACAGTTTGGCTATGGCTACACCTTC.

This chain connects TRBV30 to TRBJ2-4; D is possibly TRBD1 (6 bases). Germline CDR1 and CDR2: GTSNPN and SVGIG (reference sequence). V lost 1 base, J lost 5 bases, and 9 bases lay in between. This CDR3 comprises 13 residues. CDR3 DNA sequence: TGTGCCTGGAGTGGGGGGCCCCAAAACATTCAGTACTTC. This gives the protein CAWSGGPQNIQYF.

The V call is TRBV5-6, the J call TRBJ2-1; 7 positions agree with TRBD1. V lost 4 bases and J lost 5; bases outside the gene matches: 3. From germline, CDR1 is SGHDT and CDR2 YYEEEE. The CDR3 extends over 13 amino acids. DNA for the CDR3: TGTGCCAGCAGCCCCACAGGGGACAATGAGCAGTTCTTC. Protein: CASSPTGDNEQFF.

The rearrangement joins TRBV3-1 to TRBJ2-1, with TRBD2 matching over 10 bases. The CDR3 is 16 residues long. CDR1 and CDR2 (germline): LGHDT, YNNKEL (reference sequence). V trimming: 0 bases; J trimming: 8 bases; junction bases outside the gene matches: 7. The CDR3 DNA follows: TGTGCCAGCAGCCAAGATATCAGCGGGAGGGCCTATGAGCAGTTCTTC. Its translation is CASSQDISGRAYEQFF.

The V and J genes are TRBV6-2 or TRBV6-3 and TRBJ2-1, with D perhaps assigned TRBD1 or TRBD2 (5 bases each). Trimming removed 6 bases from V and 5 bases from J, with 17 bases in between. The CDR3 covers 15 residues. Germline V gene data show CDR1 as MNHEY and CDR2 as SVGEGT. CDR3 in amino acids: CASSPGDGSHNEQFF. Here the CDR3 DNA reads TGTGCCAGCAGCCCCGGGGACGGAAGCCACAATGAGCAGTTCTTC.

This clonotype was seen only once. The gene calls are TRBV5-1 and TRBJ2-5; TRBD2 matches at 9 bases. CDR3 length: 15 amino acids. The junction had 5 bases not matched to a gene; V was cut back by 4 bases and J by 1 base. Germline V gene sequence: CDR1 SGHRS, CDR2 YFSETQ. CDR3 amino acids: CASSPHSGSQETQYF. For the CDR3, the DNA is TGCGCCAGCAGCCCCCATAGCGGGAGCCAAGAGACCCAGTACTTC.

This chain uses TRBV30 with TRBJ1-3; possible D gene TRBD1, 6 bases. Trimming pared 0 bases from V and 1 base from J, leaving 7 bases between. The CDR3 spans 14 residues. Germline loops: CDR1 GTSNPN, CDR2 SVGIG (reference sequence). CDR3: CAWSVGGSGNTIYF. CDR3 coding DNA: TGTGCCTGGAGTGTAGGGGGATCTGGAAACACCATATATTTT. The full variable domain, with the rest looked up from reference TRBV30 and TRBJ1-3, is SQTIHQWPATLVQPVGSPLSLECTVEGTSNPNLYWYRQAAGRGLQLLFYSVGIGQISSEVPQNLSASRPQDRQFILSSKKLLLSDSGFYLCAWSVGGSGNTIYFGEGSWLTVV.

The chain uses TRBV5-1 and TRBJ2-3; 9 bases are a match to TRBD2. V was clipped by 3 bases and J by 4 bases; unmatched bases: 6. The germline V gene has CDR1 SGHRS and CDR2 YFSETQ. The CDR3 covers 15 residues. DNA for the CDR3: TGCGCCAGCAGCTCTAGCGGGACGGTCCCAGATACGCAGTATTTT. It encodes CASSSSGTVPDTQYF.

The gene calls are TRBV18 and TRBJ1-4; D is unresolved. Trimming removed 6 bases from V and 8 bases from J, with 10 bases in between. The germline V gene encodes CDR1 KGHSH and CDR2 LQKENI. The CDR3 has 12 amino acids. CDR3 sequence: CASSAVGEKLFF. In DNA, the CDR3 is TGTGCCAGCTCCGCAGTCGGCGAAAAACTGTTTTTT.